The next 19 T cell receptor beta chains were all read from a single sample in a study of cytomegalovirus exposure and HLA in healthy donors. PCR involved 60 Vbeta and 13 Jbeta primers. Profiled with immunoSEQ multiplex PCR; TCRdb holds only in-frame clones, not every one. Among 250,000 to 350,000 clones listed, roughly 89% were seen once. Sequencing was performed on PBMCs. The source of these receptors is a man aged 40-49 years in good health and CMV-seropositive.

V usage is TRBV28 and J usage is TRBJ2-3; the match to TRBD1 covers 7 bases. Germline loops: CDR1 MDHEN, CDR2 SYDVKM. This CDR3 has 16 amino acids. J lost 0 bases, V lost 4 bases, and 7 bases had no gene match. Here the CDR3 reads CASSSRRQGSTDTQYF. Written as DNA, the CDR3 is TGTGCCAGCAGTTCTCGAAGACAGGGTAGCACAGATACGCAGTATTTT.

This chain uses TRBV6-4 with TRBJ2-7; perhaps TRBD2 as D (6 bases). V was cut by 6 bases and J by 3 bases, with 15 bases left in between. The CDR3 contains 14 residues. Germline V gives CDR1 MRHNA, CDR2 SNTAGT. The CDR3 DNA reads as TGTGCCAGCAGCCCCCAGATGGGGGGCTACGAGCAGTACTTC. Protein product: CASSPQMGGYEQYF.

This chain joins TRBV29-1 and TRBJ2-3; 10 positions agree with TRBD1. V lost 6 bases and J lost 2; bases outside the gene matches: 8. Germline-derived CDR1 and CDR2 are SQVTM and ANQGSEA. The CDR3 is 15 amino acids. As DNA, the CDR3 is TGCAGCGTGAGAGGGACAGGGGCCACCACAGATACGCAGTATTTT. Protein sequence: CSVRGTGATTDTQYF.

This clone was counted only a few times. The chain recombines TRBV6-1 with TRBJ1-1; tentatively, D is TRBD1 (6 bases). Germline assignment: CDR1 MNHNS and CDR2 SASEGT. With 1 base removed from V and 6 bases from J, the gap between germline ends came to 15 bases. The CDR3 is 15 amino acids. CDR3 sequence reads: CASSEVTGSIAEAFF. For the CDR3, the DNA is TGTGCCAGCAGTGAAGTCACAGGGAGTATAGCTGAAGCTTTCTTT.

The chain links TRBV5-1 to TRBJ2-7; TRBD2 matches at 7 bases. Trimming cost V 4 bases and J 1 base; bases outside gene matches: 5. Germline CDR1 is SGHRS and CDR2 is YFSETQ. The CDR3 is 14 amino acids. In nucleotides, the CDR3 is TGCGCCAGCAGCGGGGGGGACCTTTCCTACGAGCAGTACTTC. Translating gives CASSGGDLSYEQYF. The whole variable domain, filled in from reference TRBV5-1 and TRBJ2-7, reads KAGVTQTPRYLIKTRGQQVTLSCSPISGHRSVSWYQQTPGQGLQFLFEYFSETQRNKGNFPGRFSGRQFSNSRSEMNVSTLELGDSALYLCASSGGDLSYEQYFGPGTRLTVT.

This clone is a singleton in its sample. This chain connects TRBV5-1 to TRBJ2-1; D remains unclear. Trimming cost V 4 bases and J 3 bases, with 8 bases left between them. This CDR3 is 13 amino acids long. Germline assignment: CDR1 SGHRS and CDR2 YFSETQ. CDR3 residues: CASSKQRYNEQFF. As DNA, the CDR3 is TGCGCCAGCAGCAAGCAGCGCTACAATGAGCAGTTCTTC.

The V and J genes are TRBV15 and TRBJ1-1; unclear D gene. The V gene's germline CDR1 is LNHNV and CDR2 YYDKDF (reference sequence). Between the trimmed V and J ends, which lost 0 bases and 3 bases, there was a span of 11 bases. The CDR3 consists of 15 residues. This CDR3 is CATSREPGNDTEAFF. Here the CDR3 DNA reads TGTGCCACCAGCAGAGAGCCCGGGAATGACACTGAAGCTTTCTTT. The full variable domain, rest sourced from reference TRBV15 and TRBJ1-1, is DAMVIQNPRYQVTQFGKPVTLSCSQTLNHNVMYWYQQKSSQAPKLLFHYYDKDFNNEADTPDNFQSRRPNTSFCFLDIRSPGLGDTAMYLCATSREPGNDTEAFFGQGTRLTVV.

The CDR3 is CAWTAGGKSTDTQYF. The CDR3 DNA reads as TGTGCCTGGACTGCGGGAGGAAAGAGCACAGATACGCAGTATTTT. The chain is built from TRBV30 and TRBJ2-3; 8 bases line up with TRBD2. CDR3 length equals 15 residues. Per germline, CDR1 GTSNPN and CDR2 SVGIG (reference sequence). Germline trimming cut 4 bases from V and 0 bases from J; bases unmatched to any gene: 6.

CDR3 loop: CASTPSQGGYGYTF. As DNA, the CDR3 is TGTGCCAGCACACCATCACAGGGTGGCTATGGCTACACCTTC. The chain is built from TRBV6-1 and TRBJ1-2, with D maybe TRBD1 (6 bases). Germline CDR1 is MNHNS and CDR2 is SASEGT. The ends were cut back, 7 bases at V and 4 bases at J, with 16 bases in the middle. This CDR3 contains 14 residues.

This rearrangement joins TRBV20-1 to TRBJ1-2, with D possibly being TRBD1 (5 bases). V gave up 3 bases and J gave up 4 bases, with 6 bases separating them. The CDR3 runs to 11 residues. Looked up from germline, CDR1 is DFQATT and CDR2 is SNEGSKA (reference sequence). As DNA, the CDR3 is TGCAGTGCTAGGGACATCTATGGCTACACCTTC. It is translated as CSARDIYGYTF.

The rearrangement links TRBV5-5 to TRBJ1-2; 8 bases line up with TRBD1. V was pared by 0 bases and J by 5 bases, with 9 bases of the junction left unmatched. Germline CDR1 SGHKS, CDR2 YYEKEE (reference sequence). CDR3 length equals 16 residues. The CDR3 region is CASSLGQGLVGYGYTF. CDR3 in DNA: TGTGCCAGCAGCTTGGGACAGGGGCTTGTTGGGTATGGCTACACCTTC.

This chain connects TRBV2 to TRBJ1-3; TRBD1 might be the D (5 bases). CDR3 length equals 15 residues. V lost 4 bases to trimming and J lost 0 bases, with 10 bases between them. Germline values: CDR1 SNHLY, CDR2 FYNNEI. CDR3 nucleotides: TGTGCCAGCAGTGGACAGCCGAGCTCTGGAAACACCATATATTTT. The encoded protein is CASSGQPSSGNTIYF.

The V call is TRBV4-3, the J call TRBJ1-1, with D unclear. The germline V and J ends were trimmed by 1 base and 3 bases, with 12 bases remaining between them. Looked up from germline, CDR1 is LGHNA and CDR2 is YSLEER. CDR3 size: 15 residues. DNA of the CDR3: TGCGCCAGCAGCCAAGTACGGTCTATGGACACTGAAGCTTTCTTT. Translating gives CASSQVRSMDTEAFF.

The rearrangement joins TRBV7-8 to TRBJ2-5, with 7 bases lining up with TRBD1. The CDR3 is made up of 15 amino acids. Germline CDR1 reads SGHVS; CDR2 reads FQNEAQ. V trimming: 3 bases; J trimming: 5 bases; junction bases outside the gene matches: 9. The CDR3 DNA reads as TGTGCCAGCAGCTTCTCTGAGACAGGGATGGAGACCCAGTACTTC. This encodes CASSFSETGMETQYF. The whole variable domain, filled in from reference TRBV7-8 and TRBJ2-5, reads GAGVSQSPRYKVAKRGQDVALRCDPISGHVSLFWYQQALGQGPEFLTYFQNEAQLDKSGLPSDRFFAERPEGSVSTLKIQRTQQEDSAVYLCASSFSETGMETQYFGPGTRLLVL.

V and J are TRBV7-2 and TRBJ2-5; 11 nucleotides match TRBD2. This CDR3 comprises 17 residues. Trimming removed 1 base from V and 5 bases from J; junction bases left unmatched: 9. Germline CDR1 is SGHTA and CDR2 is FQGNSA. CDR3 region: CASSLGSGRALWETQYF. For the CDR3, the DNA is TGTGCCAGCAGCTTAGGTAGCGGGAGGGCCCTATGGGAGACCCAGTACTTC.

CDR3 in amino acids: CASSPGLDPGELFF. The CDR3 DNA follows: TGCGCCAGCAGCCCCGGACTAGACCCCGGGGAGCTGTTTTTT. The gene calls are TRBV5-1 and TRBJ2-2; TRBD2 aligns across 7 bases. Germline CDR1 reads SGHRS; CDR2 reads YFSETQ. Trimming removed 4 bases from V and 6 bases from J; junction bases left unmatched: 6. The CDR3 totals 14 residues. The full variable domain, its missing parts supplied by reference TRBV5-1 and TRBJ2-2, is KAGVTQTPRYLIKTRGQQVTLSCSPISGHRSVSWYQQTPGQGLQFLFEYFSETQRNKGNFPGRFSGRQFSNSRSEMNVSTLELGDSALYLCASSPGLDPGELFFGEGSRLTVL.

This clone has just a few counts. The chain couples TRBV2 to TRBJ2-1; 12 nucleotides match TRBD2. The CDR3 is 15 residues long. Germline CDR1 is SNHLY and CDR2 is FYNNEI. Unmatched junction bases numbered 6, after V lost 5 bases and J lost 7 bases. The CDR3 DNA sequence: TGTGCCAGCAGTTCGACTAGCGGGAGATATAATGAGCAGTTCTTC. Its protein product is CASSSTSGRYNEQFF.

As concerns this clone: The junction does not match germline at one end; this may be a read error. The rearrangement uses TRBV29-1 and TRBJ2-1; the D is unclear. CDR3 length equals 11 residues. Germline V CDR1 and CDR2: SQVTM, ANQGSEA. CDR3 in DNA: TGCAGCGTTGTAGTCACCCTCCCGCTGGTCTTC. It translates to CSVVVTLPLVF.

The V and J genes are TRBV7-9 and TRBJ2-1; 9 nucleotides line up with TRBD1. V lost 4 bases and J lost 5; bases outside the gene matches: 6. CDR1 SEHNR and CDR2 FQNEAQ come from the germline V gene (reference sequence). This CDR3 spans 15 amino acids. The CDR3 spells CASSSPGQGNNEQFF. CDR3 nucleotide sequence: TGTGCCAGCAGCTCACCGGGACAGGGCAACAATGAGCAGTTCTTC.